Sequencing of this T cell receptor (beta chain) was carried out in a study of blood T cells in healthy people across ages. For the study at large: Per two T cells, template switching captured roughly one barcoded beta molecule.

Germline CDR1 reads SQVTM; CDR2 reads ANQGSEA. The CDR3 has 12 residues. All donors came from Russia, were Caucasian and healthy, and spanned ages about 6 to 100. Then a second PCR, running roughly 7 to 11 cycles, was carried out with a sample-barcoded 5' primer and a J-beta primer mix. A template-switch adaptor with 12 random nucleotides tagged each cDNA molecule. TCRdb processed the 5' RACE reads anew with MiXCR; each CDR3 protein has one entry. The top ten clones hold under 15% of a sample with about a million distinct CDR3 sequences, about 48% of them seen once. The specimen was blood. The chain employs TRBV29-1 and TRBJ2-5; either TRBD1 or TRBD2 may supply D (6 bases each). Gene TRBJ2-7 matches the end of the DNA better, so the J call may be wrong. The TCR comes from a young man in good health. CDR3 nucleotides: TGCAGCGTTGGGGGGGCAGGCTACGAGCAGTACTTC. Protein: CSVGGAGYEQYF.